These T cell receptor beta chains were read from a single sample in a study of blood T cells in healthy people across ages. TCRdb reprocessed the 5' RACE reads via MiXCR and lists one record per CDR3 protein. The sample holds hundreds of thousands of distinct CDR3 sequences, approximately 40% seen once. Sequencing was carried out using blood. The receptors were gathered from an elderly man in good health. Both conserved end residues are part of each CDR3. A D gene is named only where the DNA matches it firmly. Size is stated for part of the rows, as once, few or many counts, or as a class when the clone is expanded.

d_call | j_call | v_call | clone_size | cdr3_aa | cdr3_nt
TRBD1 | TRBJ1-2 | TRBV6-1 | . | CASSADRFYGYTF | TGTGCCAGCAGTGCGGACAGGTTCTATGGCTACACCTTC
TRBD1 | TRBJ2-2 | TRBV7-3 | . | CASNLQGAGGELFF | TGTGCCAGCAACTTACAGGGGGCTGGCGGGGAGCTGTTTTTT
TRBD2 | TRBJ2-2 | TRBV12-3/TRBV12-4 | . | CASSFYRRGASNTGELFF | TGTGCCAGCAGTTTTTACCGGCGGGGGGCCTCGAACACCGGGGAGCTGTTTTTT
TRBD2 | TRBJ2-7 | TRBV20-1 | few | CSGTPGGGAYEQYF | TGCAGCGGCACTCCTGGCGGGGGGGCTTACGAGCAGTACTTC
TRBD1 | TRBJ2-7 | TRBV6-2/TRBV6-3 | . | CASSLVGTGISYEQYF | TGTGCCAGCAGTCTAGTCGGGACAGGGATTTCCTACGAGCAGTACTTC
. | TRBJ2-6 | TRBV7-2 | . | CASTQVESGANVLTF | TGTGCCAGCACCCAGGTGGAGTCCGGGGCCAACGTCCTGACTTTC
TRBD1 | TRBJ1-1 | TRBV13 | . | CASSLRPGQGLTTEAFF | TGTGCCAGCAGCTTGCGCCCGGGACAGGGGTTGACCACTGAAGCTTTCTTT
TRBD1 | TRBJ2-1 | TRBV9 | . | CASSVGTGNYNEQFF | TGTGCCAGCAGCGTGGGGACAGGGAACTACAATGAGCAGTTCTTC
. | TRBJ1-1 | TRBV20-1 | . | CSARDGVNTEAFF | TGCAGTGCTCGGGACGGAGTGAACACTGAAGCTTTCTTT
TRBD2 | TRBJ2-1 | TRBV20-1 | . | CSARAGTSGTEEPFF | TGCAGTGCTAGAGCTGGGACTAGCGGGACAGAGGAGCCGTTCTTC
. | TRBJ2-1 | TRBV5-1 | . | CASSSPEKEQLF | TGCGCCAGCAGTTCACCAGAAAAAGAGCAGTTATTC
. | TRBJ2-7 | TRBV4-3 | few | CASSQYGTGTYEQYF | TGCGCCAGCAGCCAATACGGGACTGGTACCTACGAGCAGTACTTC
TRBD1 | TRBJ2-2 | TRBV9 | . | CASSVGTGGTGELFF | TGTGCCAGCAGCGTAGGGACAGGGGGCACCGGGGAGCTGTTTTTT
TRBD2 | TRBJ2-7 | TRBV7-2 | . | CASKSSGGASEQYF | TGTGCCAGCAAGTCTAGCGGGGGAGCCTCCGAGCAGTACTTC
. | TRBJ2-5 | TRBV7-9 | once | CASSSWDTQTQYF | TGTGCCAGCAGCTCATGGGACACCCAGACCCAGTACTTC
. | TRBJ1-4 | TRBV20-1 | . | CSARRATNEKLFF | TGCAGTGCTAGGCGGGCAACTAATGAAAAACTGTTTTTT
. | TRBJ1-5 | TRBV20-1 | . | CSALWVSNQPQHF | TGCAGTGCTCTGTGGGTGAGCAATCAGCCCCAGCATTTT
. | TRBJ2-3 | TRBV12-3/TRBV12-4 | . | CASSLGTDRTDTQYF | TGTGCCAGCAGTTTAGGGACGGACCGCACAGATACGCAGTATTTT